The clone carrying this T cell receptor (beta chain) was seen once. This CDR3 contains 16 residues. Germline-derived CDR1 and CDR2 are SGHRS and YFSETQ. The V segment lost 0 bases and the J segment 5 bases; nucleotides outside the gene matches: 5. These data are taken from a study of blood T cell repertoires in COVID-19. Assignment of participants to cohorts was predicated upon participant-reported clinical history. Recovered Cohort 3 donors showed two negative PCRs, clearance, or symptom resolution. Authors' data handling: Scientists estimated how many nucleated cells there were by amplifying reference gene primers. The repertoire was sequenced with immunoSEQ multiplex PCR; TCRdb's copy has only in-frame clones and lacks some. For V, J and clone size, that table is used; D and trimming come from the DNA. The sample yields a few hundred thousand clones, 80% to 90% seen once.

V and J are TRBV5-1 and TRBJ2-5; the match to TRBD1 covers 12 bases. The clonotype comes from a young man who had recovered from COVID-19. The sample consisted of PBMCs or T cells enriched from blood (not recorded which). The CDR3 sequence is CASSLAGTGGGETQYF. In nucleotides, the CDR3 is TGCGCCAGCAGCTTGGCCGGGACAGGGGGCGGGGAGACCCAGTACTTC.